Listed below are T cell receptor beta chains from one sample, sequenced in a study of beta chain features in type 1 diabetes. This table comes from immunoSEQ multiplex PCR, and its TCRdb copy is limited to in-frame clones, with some not included. The table lists 300,000 to 400,000 clones, 13% of them singletons. The sample was naive CD4+ T cells from blood. Every receptor here comes from a woman under 30 with type 1 diabetes. Both conserved end residues are part of each CDR3. D genes are given only for firm matches. Clone size appears in some rows only: once, few, many, or a class for an expanded clone.

v_call	clone_size	d_call	j_call	cdr3_length	cdr3_aa	cdr3_nt
TRBV7-8	few	NA	TRBJ2-3	12	CASSEGTDTQYF	TGTGCCAGCAGCGAGGGCACAGATACGCAGTATTTT
TRBV11-2	NA	NA	TRBJ1-3	14	CASSFHEFGNTIYF	TGTGCCAGCAGCTTCCATGAGTTTGGAAACACCATATATTTT
TRBV6-1	few	NA	TRBJ2-3	12	CASSERTDTQYF	TGTGCCAGCAGTGAGAGAACAGATACGCAGTATTTT
TRBV7-2	NA	NA	TRBJ1-5	13	CASSFDGNQPQHF	TGTGCCAGCAGCTTCGACGGGAATCAGCCCCAGCATTTT
TRBV30	few	TRBD1	TRBJ2-7	16	CAWSVLGRGRSYEQYF	TGTGCCTGGAGTGTACTGGGCAGGGGGCGCTCCTACGAGCAGTACTTC
TRBV28	few	TRBD2	TRBJ2-7	17	CASSSTSGRDRSYEQYF	TGTGCCAGCAGTTCCACGAGCGGGAGGGACCGCTCCTACGAGCAGTACTTC
TRBV5-1	few	NA	TRBJ2-5	15	CASSLSGINQETQYF	TGCGCCAGCAGCTTGTCCGGGATTAATCAAGAGACCCAGTACTTC
TRBV5-1	NA	NA	TRBJ2-7	13	CASSLTRAYEQYF	TGCGCCAGCAGCCTCACCAGGGCCTACGAGCAGTACTTC
TRBV7-9	NA	TRBD2	TRBJ2-5	17	CASSPGTSGSIQETQYF	TGTGCCAGCAGCCCCGGGACTAGCGGGAGTATACAGGAGACCCAGTACTTC
TRBV11-2	NA	NA	TRBJ2-4	15	CASSLDLLAGNIQYF	TGTGCCAGCAGCTTAGACTTACTAGCCGGAAACATTCAGTACTTC
TRBV28	few	TRBD1	TRBJ2-6	18	CASRPLGQGGSGANVLTF	TGTGCCAGCAGACCCCTAGGACAGGGAGGCTCTGGGGCCAACGTCCTGACTTTC
TRBV30	NA	NA	TRBJ1-4	11	CAWNYNEKLFF	TGTGCCTGGAACTACAATGAAAAACTGTTTTTT
TRBV29-1	NA	TRBD1	TRBJ2-3	16	CSVGDRSYDPTDTQYF	TGCAGCGTGGGGGACAGGAGCTACGACCCCACAGATACGCAGTATTTT
TRBV28	NA	NA	TRBJ1-1	15	CASSKSVPMNTEAFF	TGTGCCAGCAGTAAGTCAGTGCCAATGAACACTGAAGCTTTCTTT
TRBV6-5	NA	TRBD2	TRBJ2-1	15	CASSASGGTYNEQFF	TGTGCCAGCAGCGCTAGCGGGGGAACCTACAATGAGCAGTTCTTC
TRBV6-6	few	TRBD2	TRBJ2-5	15	CASSAGGGGGETQYF	TGTGCCAGCAGCGCGGGGGGGGGCGGAGGAGAGACCCAGTACTTC
TRBV30	NA	TRBD1	TRBJ1-2	13	CAWRFGQGYGYTF	TGTGCCTGGAGGTTCGGACAGGGGTATGGCTACACCTTC
TRBV29-1	NA	TRBD2	TRBJ2-3	15	CSVILAGGGTDTQYF	TGCAGCGTCATACTAGCGGGGGGTGGAACAGATACGCAGTATTTT
TRBV2	NA	TRBD2	TRBJ2-5	15	CASSHPTSGSKTQYF	TGTGCCAGCAGTCACCCAACTAGCGGGAGTAAGACCCAGTACTTC
TRBV5-1	few	TRBD2	TRBJ2-1	15	CASSLTSGSPNEQFF	TGCGCCAGCAGCTTGACTAGCGGGAGCCCCAATGAGCAGTTCTTC
TRBV6-5	NA	TRBD1	TRBJ1-1	15	CASSYGGQGDTEAFF	TGTGCCAGCAGTTACGGGGGACAGGGAGACACTGAAGCTTTCTTT
TRBV11-2	NA	TRBD2	TRBJ2-1	15	CASSKLAGGLNEQFF	TGTGCCAGCAGCAAGCTAGCGGGAGGACTCAATGAGCAGTTCTTC
TRBV30	few	TRBD1	TRBJ1-1	13	CAWSGQANTEAFF	TGTGCCTGGAGCGGACAGGCCAACACTGAAGCTTTCTTT
TRBV4-2	NA	TRBD2	TRBJ2-5	17	CASSQVGTSGRPETQYF	TGTGCCAGCAGCCAAGTTGGGACTAGCGGGAGACCGGAGACCCAGTACTTC
TRBV7-2	NA	TRBD2	TRBJ2-7	16	CASSLAEAGGKDEQYF	TGTGCCAGCAGCTTAGCGGAGGCGGGAGGTAAGGACGAGCAGTACTTC
TRBV19	few	NA	TRBJ2-1	16	CASSPQGGSSYNEQFF	TGTGCCAGTAGTCCCCAAGGAGGTAGCTCCTACAATGAGCAGTTCTTC
TRBV6-5	few	TRBD2	TRBJ2-1	16	CASSYGGTSGKYEQFF	TGTGCCAGCAGTTACGGAGGGACTAGCGGGAAGTATGAGCAGTTCTTC
TRBV11-2	NA	TRBD2	TRBJ2-5	14	CASSPWGLRETQYF	TGTGCCAGCAGCCCCTGGGGACTACGGGAGACCCAGTACTTC
TRBV30	NA	NA	TRBJ2-1	13	CAWTRWSYNEQFF	TGTGCCTGGACGCGGTGGTCCTACAATGAGCAGTTCTTC
TRBV27	few	TRBD2	TRBJ2-7	17	CASSFQPGLAGGVQQYF	TGTGCCAGCAGTTTCCAACCGGGACTAGCGGGTGGAGTCCAGCAGTACTTC
TRBV29-1	few	TRBD2	TRBJ2-3	16	CSDRARWSGRTDTQYF	TGCAGCGATCGGGCAAGGTGGAGCGGGAGGACAGATACGCAGTATTTT
TRBV18	few	NA	TRBJ2-1	14	CASSPRTGYNEQFF	TGTGCCAGCTCTCCCAGGACGGGGTACAATGAGCAGTTCTTC
TRBV30	few	NA	TRBJ2-5	14	CVIDSLPNQETQYF	TGTGTCATCGACAGCCTCCCGAACCAAGAGACCCAGTACTTC
TRBV19	few	NA	TRBJ2-7	15	CASSSRLGAAYEQYF	TGTGCCAGTAGTAGCAGGCTGGGAGCCGCCTACGAGCAGTACTTC
TRBV7-2	few	NA	TRBJ2-3	12	CASSRLADTQYF	TGTGCCAGCAGCAGACTAGCAGATACGCAGTATTTT
TRBV29-1	many	NA	TRBJ1-1	12	CSVDRVNTEAFF	TGCAGCGTTGACAGGGTGAACACTGAAGCTTTCTTT
TRBV25-1	few	TRBD1	TRBJ2-5	17	CASSPGQGVIATETQYF	TGTGCCAGCAGCCCGGGACAGGGGGTAATAGCGACGGAGACCCAGTACTTC
TRBV7-9	few	TRBD2	TRBJ2-2	19	CASSSFHSSGRRGTGELFF	TGTGCCAGCAGCTCATTCCATTCTAGCGGGAGAAGGGGGACCGGGGAGCTGTTTTTT
TRBV6-1	NA	TRBD2	TRBJ2-3	15	CASRTRLASTDTQYF	TGTGCCAGCAGGACGAGACTAGCGAGCACAGATACGCAGTATTTT
TRBV7-9	NA	TRBD1	TRBJ2-5	17	CASSGGQAEKGEETQYF	TGTGCCAGCAGCGGGGGACAGGCCGAGAAGGGCGAGGAGACCCAGTACTTC
TRBV7-2	NA	NA	TRBJ2-7	13	CASSFSGFNEQYF	TGTGCCAGCAGCTTCTCAGGGTTTAACGAGCAGTACTTC
TRBV29-1	NA	NA	TRBJ1-5	13	CSVAVYSNQPQHF	TGCAGCGTTGCGGTATATAGCAATCAGCCCCAGCATTTT
TRBV29-1	few	NA	TRBJ1-1	13	CSVIFQGLTEAFF	TGCAGCGTTATATTCCAGGGTTTAACTGAAGCTTTCTTT
TRBV7-2	few	NA	TRBJ2-7	12	CASSTYYYEQYF	TGTGCCAGCAGCACTTACTACTACGAGCAGTACTTC
TRBV7-9	NA	TRBD1	TRBJ2-5	16	CASSSGPSTGKETQYF	TGTGCCAGCAGCTCCGGTCCCTCGACAGGGAAAGAGACCCAGTACTTC
TRBV9	NA	TRBD2	TRBJ2-3	16	CASSPRLAGHTDTQYF	TGTGCCAGCAGCCCTCGACTAGCGGGGCACACAGATACGCAGTATTTT
TRBV12-5	once	TRBD1	TRBJ1-3	15	CASGLGQGPGNTIYF	TGTGCTAGTGGTTTGGGACAGGGTCCTGGAAACACCATATATTTT
TRBV14	NA	TRBD2	TRBJ2-5	13	CASSPRGGETQYF	TGTGCCAGCAGCCCTCGGGGAGGGGAGACCCAGTACTTC
TRBV10-3	NA	TRBD2	TRBJ2-1	18	CAISDSGLAGGGGNEQFF	TGTGCCATCAGTGATTCGGGACTAGCGGGAGGAGGGGGCAATGAGCAGTTCTTC
TRBV7-3	NA	NA	TRBJ2-1	13	CASSFTSMGEQFF	TGTGCCAGCAGCTTCACTAGTATGGGTGAGCAGTTCTTC
TRBV2	few	TRBD1	TRBJ2-7	12	CASKDKDRSLNF	TGTGCCAGCAAGGATAAGGACAGGAGCCTAAACTTC